Detailed here is one T cell receptor (beta chain). This clone occurred a few times. What this receptor recognizes is not known. The sample holds no much larger clone one base away, and base qualities are not on file. The sample belongs to a study of blood T cell repertoires in COVID-19 (dated by TCRdb to the early 2020s). Regarding the research as a whole: Samples from collaborators originated in the United States, Italy and Spain and spanned both the acute and convalescent phases of COVID-19. The material from the prospective study consisted of cDNA or gDNA derived from T cells, B-cell-depleted T cells, or PBMCs. The dataset comprised deeply sampled blood TCRbeta repertoires from subjects exposed to, actively infected with, or recovered from COVID-19. The repertoires were released in a freely available public database meant as a resource for research on the immune response to SARS-CoV-2. Samples came from the ongoing ImmuneRACE study (first 160 participants) plus 1,254 subjects from 6 global collaborators. The sample metadata nearly always contained a de-identified subject ID, COVID-19 status, age in years and sex. Where HLA class I and class II types were available, the types were taken from metadata supplied by the sample provider, not from assay-based typing. What the authors observed across the whole study: How much clinical and demographic metadata was included differed by source and by participant, and the metadata was provided uncurated.

TCRbeta CDR3 regions were amplified from genomic DNA by means of the immunoSEQ Assay, a bias-controlled multiplex PCR. The study's own analysis went as follows. Nucleated cell counts per sample were estimated from amplification of reference gene primers within the assay. To quantify the absolute abundance of each unique TCRbeta CDR3 rearrangement, sequence reads were collapsed and filtered. For each sample, productive Simpson clonality was calculated as the square root of Simpson's diversity index across productive rearrangements. The clones in this table, taken by TCRdb from immuneACCESS, are in-frame only. Not every clone is retained; where verified, under half of the shortfall comes from an unresolved V gene, and the cause of the rest is unknown. The DNA was the basis for D and trimming; V, J and clone size are from that table. The sample table records 100,000 to 150,000 clones; around nine tenths of these occur just once. Around 7.3% of the sample goes to the ten largest clones.

Reading from cysteine to phenylalanine, the CDR3 counts 15 amino acids. This entry keeps only the CDR3 DNA: 45 bases, framed from base 1. Compared with germline, V lacks 1 base and J lacks 4 bases; bases without a gene match: 7. CDR1 is given as SGHRS and CDR2 as YFSETQ, both from the germline V gene. Collaborating institutions collected whole blood in K2EDTA tubes following their own protocols. For TCRbeta analysis, collaborators shipped samples in one of three forms: frozen whole blood, isolated PBMCs, or DNA extracted from either of those sample types. Sequences were obtained from peripheral blood. This TCR derives from a man in his fifties with acute or convalescent COVID-19. The V gene is TRBV5-1 and the J gene is TRBJ1-2; the central 7 bases match TRBD1. This receptor carries the CDR3 CASSLRGGAGYGYTF. The nucleotide sequence is given as TGCGCCAGCAGCTTGCGAGGGGGCGCCGGCTATGGCTACACCTTC.